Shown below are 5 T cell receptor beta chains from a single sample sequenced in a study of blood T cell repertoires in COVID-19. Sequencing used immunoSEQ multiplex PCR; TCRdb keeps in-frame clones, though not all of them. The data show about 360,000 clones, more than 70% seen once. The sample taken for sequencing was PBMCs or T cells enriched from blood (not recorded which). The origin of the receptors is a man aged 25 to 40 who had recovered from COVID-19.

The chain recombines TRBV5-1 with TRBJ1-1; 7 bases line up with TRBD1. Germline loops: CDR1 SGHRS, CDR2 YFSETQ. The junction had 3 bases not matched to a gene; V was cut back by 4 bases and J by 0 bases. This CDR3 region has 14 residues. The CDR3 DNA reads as TGCGCCAGCAGCATGGGACAGATGAACACTGAAGCTTTCTTT. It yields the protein CASSMGQMNTEAFF.

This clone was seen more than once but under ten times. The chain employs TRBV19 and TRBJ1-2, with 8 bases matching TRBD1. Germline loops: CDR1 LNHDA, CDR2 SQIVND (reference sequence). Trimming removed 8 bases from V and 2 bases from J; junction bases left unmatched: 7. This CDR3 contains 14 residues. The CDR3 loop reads CASSQGQGNYGYTF. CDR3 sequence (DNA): TGTGCCAGTTCGCAAGGACAGGGAAACTATGGCTACACCTTC. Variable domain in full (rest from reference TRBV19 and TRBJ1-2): DGGITQSPKYLFRKEGQNVTLSCEQNLNHDAMYWYRQDPGQGLRLIYYSQIVNDFQKGDIAEGYSVSREKKESFPLTVTSAQKNPTAFYLCASSQGQGNYGYTFGSGTRLTVV.

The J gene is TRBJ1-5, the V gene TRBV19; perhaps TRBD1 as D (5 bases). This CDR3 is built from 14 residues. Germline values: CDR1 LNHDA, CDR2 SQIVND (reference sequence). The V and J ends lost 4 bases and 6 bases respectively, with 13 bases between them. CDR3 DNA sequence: TGTGCCAGTAGTAGCCAGGGACTGGGTCAGCCCCAGCATTTT. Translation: CASSSQGLGQPQHF.

The CDR3 reads CASRQDTNYQPQHF. The CDR3 bases are TGTGCCTCCCGTCAGGACACAAATTATCAGCCCCAGCATTTT. The chain carries TRBV19 and TRBJ1-5; D is possibly TRBD1 (5 bases). From germline, CDR1 is LNHDA and CDR2 SQIVND (reference sequence). There are 14 residues in the CDR3. Trimming stripped 11 bases from V and 5 bases from J, with 19 bases between.

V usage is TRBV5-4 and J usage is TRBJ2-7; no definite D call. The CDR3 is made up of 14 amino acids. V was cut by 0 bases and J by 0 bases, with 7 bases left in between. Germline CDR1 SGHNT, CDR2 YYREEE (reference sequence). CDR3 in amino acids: CASSLDSASYEQYF. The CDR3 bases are TGTGCCAGCAGCTTGGACAGTGCCTCCTACGAGCAGTACTTC.